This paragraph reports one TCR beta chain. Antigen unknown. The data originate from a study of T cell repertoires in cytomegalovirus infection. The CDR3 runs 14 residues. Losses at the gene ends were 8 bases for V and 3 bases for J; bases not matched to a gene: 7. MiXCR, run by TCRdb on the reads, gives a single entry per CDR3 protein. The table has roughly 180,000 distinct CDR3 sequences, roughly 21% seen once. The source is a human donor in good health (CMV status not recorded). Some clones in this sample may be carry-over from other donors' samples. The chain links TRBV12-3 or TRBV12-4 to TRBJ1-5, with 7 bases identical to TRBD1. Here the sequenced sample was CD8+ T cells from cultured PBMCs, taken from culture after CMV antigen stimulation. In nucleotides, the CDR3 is TGTGCCAGCCGCTGGACAGGCTACAATCAGCCCCAGCATTTT. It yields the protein CASRWTGYNQPQHF.